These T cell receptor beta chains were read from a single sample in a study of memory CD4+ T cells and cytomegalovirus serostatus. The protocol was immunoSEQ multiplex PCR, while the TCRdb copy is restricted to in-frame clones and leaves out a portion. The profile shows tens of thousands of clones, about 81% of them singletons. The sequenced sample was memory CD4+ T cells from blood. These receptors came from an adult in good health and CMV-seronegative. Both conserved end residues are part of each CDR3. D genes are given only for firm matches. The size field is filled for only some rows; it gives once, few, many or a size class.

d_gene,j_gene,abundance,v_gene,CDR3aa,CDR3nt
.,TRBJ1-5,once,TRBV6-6,CASLGSGREPQHF,TGTGCCAGCCTCGGGAGCGGGAGAGAGCCCCAGCATTTT
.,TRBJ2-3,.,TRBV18,CASSPAGSDTQYF,TGTGCCAGCTCACCAGCAGGGTCAGATACGCAGTATTTT
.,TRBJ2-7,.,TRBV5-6,CASSFTALSYEQYF,TGTGCCAGCAGCTTCACAGCCCTCTCCTACGAGCAGTACTTC
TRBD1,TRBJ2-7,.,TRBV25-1,CASSNGQGPYEQYF,TGTGCCAGCAGCAACGGACAGGGGCCATACGAGCAGTACTTC
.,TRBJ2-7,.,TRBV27,CASSLLGGVKGEQYF,TGTGCCAGCAGTTTATTAGGAGGGGTGAAGGGCGAGCAGTACTTC
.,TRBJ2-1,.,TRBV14,CASSPFGNYNEQFF,TGTGCCAGCAGCCCGTTCGGGAACTACAATGAGCAGTTCTTC
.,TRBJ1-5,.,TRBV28,CASSRNEVSNQPQHF,TGTGCCAGCAGTCGTAACGAGGTTTCGAATCAGCCCCAGCATTTT
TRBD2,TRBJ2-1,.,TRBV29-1,CSVQATGTSARGGEQFF,TGCAGCGTTCAAGCGACCGGGACTAGCGCCAGAGGGGGGGAGCAGTTCTTC
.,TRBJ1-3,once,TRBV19,CASSIFRTLDSGNTIYF,TGTGCCAGTAGTATTTTCAGGACACTTGACTCTGGAAACACCATATATTTT
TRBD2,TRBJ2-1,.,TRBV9,CASSVAGTSGSSSYNEQFF,TGTGCCAGCAGCGTAGCCGGGACTAGCGGGAGTTCGTCCTACAATGAGCAGTTCTTC